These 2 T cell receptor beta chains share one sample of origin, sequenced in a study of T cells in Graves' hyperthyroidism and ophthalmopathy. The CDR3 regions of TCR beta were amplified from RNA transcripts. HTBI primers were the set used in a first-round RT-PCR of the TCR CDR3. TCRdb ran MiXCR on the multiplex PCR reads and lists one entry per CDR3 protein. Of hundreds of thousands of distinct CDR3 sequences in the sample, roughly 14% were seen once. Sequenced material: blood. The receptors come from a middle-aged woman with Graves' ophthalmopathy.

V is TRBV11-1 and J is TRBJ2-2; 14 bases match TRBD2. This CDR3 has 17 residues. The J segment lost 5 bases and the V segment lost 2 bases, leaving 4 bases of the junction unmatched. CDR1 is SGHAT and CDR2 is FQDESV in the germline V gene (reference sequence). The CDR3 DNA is TGTGCCAGCAGCTTATCCGGACTAGCGGGAGGAACCGGGGAGCTGTTTTTT. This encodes CASSLSGLAGGTGELFF. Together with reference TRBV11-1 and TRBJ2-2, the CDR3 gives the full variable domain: EAEVAQSPRYKITEKSQAVAFWCDPISGHATLYWYRQILGQGPELLVQFQDESVVDDSQLPKDRFSAERLKGVDSTLKIQPAELGDSAMYLCASSLSGLAGGTGELFFGEGSRLTVL.

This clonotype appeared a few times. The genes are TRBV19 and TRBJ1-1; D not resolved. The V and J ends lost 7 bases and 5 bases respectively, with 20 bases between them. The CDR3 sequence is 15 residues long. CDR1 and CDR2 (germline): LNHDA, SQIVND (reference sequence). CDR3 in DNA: TGTGCCAGTACCTCCCGATCGGGTCAGAGAACTGAAGCTTTCTTT. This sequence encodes CASTSRSGQRTEAFF.